The 14 T cell receptor beta chains below were found in one sample sequenced in a study of T cell responses to AZD1222 COVID-19 vaccine. The protocol was immunoSEQ multiplex PCR, while the TCRdb copy is restricted to in-frame clones and leaves out a portion. The sample yields some 180,000 clones, about 90% seen once. This specimen was peripheral blood, taken 28 days after the second AZD1222 dose. These TCRs come from an adult who received the AZD1222 COVID-19 vaccine.

V and J are TRBV7-9 and TRBJ2-1, with D possibly TRBD2 on 5 matching bases. Germline CDR1 is SEHNR and CDR2 is FQNEAQ (reference sequence). V dropped 1 base and J dropped 2 bases, with 9 bases sitting between them. The CDR3 has 15 amino acids. The CDR3 loop is CASSLGPGTYNEQFF. Written as DNA, the CDR3 is TGTGCCAGCAGCTTAGGTCCGGGAACCTACAATGAGCAGTTCTTC. Complete variable domain (other parts from reference TRBV7-9 and TRBJ2-1): DTGVSQNPRHKITKRGQNVTFRCDPISEHNRLYWYRQTLGQGPEFLTYFQNEAQLEKSRLLSDRFSAERPKGSFSTLEIQRTEQGDSAMYLCASSLGPGTYNEQFFGPGTRLTVL.

This clone was counted between two and nine times. This chain connects TRBV5-6 to TRBJ2-1; D may be TRBD1 (5 bases). CDR3 size: 15 residues. The germline V and J ends were trimmed by 1 base and 4 bases, with 12 bases remaining between them. CDR1 and CDR2 (germline): SGHDT, YYEEEE. CDR3 in DNA: TGTGCCAGCAGCTTGTACACAGGCGCTTACAATGAGCAGTTCTTC. It specifies CASSLYTGAYNEQFF.

V and J are TRBV28 and TRBJ2-1; 9 bases map to TRBD1. Germline V lookup: CDR1 MDHEN, CDR2 SYDVKM. V lost 10 bases to trimming and J lost 5 bases; unmatched junction nucleotides: 15. The CDR3 is 16 amino acids. The DNA of the CDR3 is TGTGCCACGAGATCCAATCCGGGACAGGGACACAATGAGCAGTTCTTC. Encoded protein: CATRSNPGQGHNEQFF. Full variable domain (remainder filled in from reference TRBV28 and TRBJ2-1): DVKVTQSSRYLVKRTGEKVFLECVQDMDHENMFWYRQDPGLGLRLIYFSYDVKMKEKGDIPEGYSVSREKKERFSLILESASTNQTSMYLCATRSNPGQGHNEQFFGPGTRLTVL.

CDR3 DNA sequence: TGTGCCAGCAGCTTAATGGGTAATGAGCAGTTCTTC. It encodes CASSLMGNEQFF. The chain is built from TRBV11-2 and TRBJ2-1; no clear D. The CDR3 spans 12 residues. CDR1 and CDR2 (germline): SGHAT, FQNNGV. Trimming took off 2 bases at V and 7 bases at J, with 6 bases between the two ends.

CDR3 sequence (DNA): TGTGCCAGCAGTTACGGGAGCTCCTACAATGAGCAGTTCTTC. Translation gives CASSYGSSYNEQFF. The genes are TRBV27 and TRBJ2-1, with D perhaps TRBD2 (6 bases). Germline V CDR1 and CDR2: MNHEY, SMNVEV (reference sequence). The CDR3 is 14 residues long. Trimming took 4 bases from V and 0 from J, leaving 7 bases between them.

CDR3 amino acids: CASSSRRPRGLAGEKNEQFF. The DNA of the CDR3 is TGTGCCAGCAGCTCTAGGCGACCTAGGGGACTAGCGGGAGAGAAGAATGAGCAGTTCTTC. The V gene is TRBV7-6, the J gene TRBJ2-1, with TRBD2 identical over 14 bases. Unmatched junction bases numbered 18, after V lost 4 bases and J lost 7 bases. The germline V gene has CDR1 SGHVS and CDR2 FNYEAQ. There are 20 residues in the CDR3.

The rearrangement joins TRBV12-2 to TRBJ2-1; TRBD2, the D gene given by the table, was not confirmed from the DNA. TRBV12-2 is a pseudogene segment. CDR3 length: 16 amino acids. DNA of the CDR3: TGTGCAAGTCGCTTAGCGAAGCTAGCGGACCACAATGAGCAGTTCTTC. This encodes CASRLAKLADHNEQFF.

The gene calls are TRBV10-3 and TRBJ2-1; 14 nucleotides align to TRBD2. The CDR3 contains 18 residues. Germline CDR1 reads ENHRY; CDR2 reads SYGVKD. V shed 2 bases and J 4 bases; nucleotides not matched to a gene: 7. Here the CDR3 DNA reads TGTGCCATCAGTGAGCCCGGGACTAGCGGGAGTTTGTACAATGAGCAGTTCTTC. As protein: CAISEPGTSGSLYNEQFF.

The chain couples TRBV5-4 to TRBJ1-1; the match to TRBD1 covers 8 bases. This CDR3 region has 15 residues. Germline CDR1 and CDR2: SGHNT and YYREEE (reference sequence). V was pared by 4 bases and J by 5 bases, with 10 bases of the junction left unmatched. CDR3 nucleotide sequence: TGTGCCAGCAGCAGCAGGGGGCGCAAAAATACTGAAGCTTTCTTT. Its protein product is CASSSRGRKNTEAFF.

The chain couples TRBV7-9 to TRBJ2-7; 12 positions match TRBD1. The CDR3 totals 15 residues. With 4 bases clipped from V and 5 bases from J, the junction kept 6 bases outside the gene matches. Germline V gene sequence: CDR1 SEHNR, CDR2 FQNEAQ (reference sequence). The CDR3 loop reads CASSYPGQGAHEQYF. Here the CDR3 DNA reads TGTGCCAGCAGCTACCCGGGACAGGGGGCCCACGAGCAGTACTTC.

The chain is built from TRBV18 and TRBJ2-3; TRBD1 aligns across 7 bases. Germline CDR1 and CDR2: KGHSH and LQKENI. CDR3 size: 14 residues. V lost 0 bases and J lost 3; bases outside the gene matches: 0. This CDR3 reads CASSPPGQTDTQYF. CDR3 bases: TGTGCCAGCTCACCACCGGGACAGACAGATACGCAGTATTTT.

The V gene is TRBV19, the J gene TRBJ1-4; D is perhaps TRBD1 (6 bases). Trimming removed 4 bases at V and 0 bases at J, with 9 bases between. The germline CDR1 and CDR2 sequences are LNHDA and SQIVND (reference sequence). This CDR3 contains 15 residues. The DNA of the CDR3 is TGTGCCAGTAGTACGGCAGGGGCAACTAATGAAAAACTGTTTTTT. Protein product: CASSTAGATNEKLFF.

To note about this clone: This same CDR3 is encoded by further DNA sequences in the sample. The V gene is TRBV19, the J gene TRBJ1-5; 11 bases fit TRBD1. V trimming: 4 bases; J trimming: 7 bases; junction bases outside the gene matches: 6. The CDR3 runs 15 residues. The germline V gene has CDR1 LNHDA and CDR2 SQIVND (reference sequence). CDR3 in amino acids: CASSTGTGGGQPQHF. Here the CDR3 DNA reads TGTGCCAGTAGTACCGGGACAGGGGGGGGCCAGCCCCAGCATTTT.

The CDR3 sequence is CASSKIPGTSGTDTQYF. The CDR3 coding sequence is TGTGCCAGCAGTAAAATCCCCGGGACTAGCGGCACAGATACGCAGTATTTT. This rearrangement joins TRBV9 to TRBJ2-3, with 10 bases identical to TRBD2. Germline V gene data show CDR1 as SGDLS and CDR2 as YYNGEE. V was pared by 5 bases and J by 1 base, with 10 bases of the junction left unmatched. This CDR3 spans 17 amino acids.